This T cell receptor (beta chain) was observed in a study of shared clonotypes between healthy human individuals (TCRdb year 2020). A note on the overall study: The cohort included three men and a couple of women between 18 and 49 years of age. Per donor, three plates each were used for CD4 naive and CD4 memory, two for CD8 naive, and one for CD8 memory. To estimate repertoire size and how much clonotypes are shared between individuals, the study performed deep sequencing of blood TCR repertoires from about five healthy adults. To increase sequencing depth and limit assay-specific biases, TCR repertoire library preparation and sequencing were carried out by different laboratories using diverse techniques. Each donor's leukapheresis produced roughly between roughly 0.85 and 10 billion PBMCs. The paper as a whole reports these results and caveats: Even with the large sequencing depth, rarefaction of the sorted-subset datasets indicated that sequencing was incomplete. Naive subsets generally had larger estimated clonotype richness than memory subsets. Pairwise subsampling indicated that sequencing depth was expected to affect the degree of clonotype sharing among donors. Higher generation probabilities were observed for clonotypes shared by all four sorted-subset donors than for non-shared clonotypes. Because the study included only a small number of donors, the genetic and exposure-history diversity represented was limited. Sharing across several donors was observed for 4.5% to 6.5% of naive CD4, over 3% of naive CD8, about 2.5% of memory CD4, and less than 0.45% of memory CD8 clonotypes. Sampling was restricted to blood, and TCR repertoires in tissue are likely to differ from TCR repertoires in blood.

Including cysteine and phenylalanine, the CDR3 has 14 amino acids. Just the 42-base CDR3 DNA is kept, in frame starting at base 1. Trimming accounts for 5 bases at V and 7 bases at J, while the number of junction bases matched to no gene is 9. The donors were healthy, HIV-negative adults with no recently reported acute infections or vaccinations. Every donor was a Caucasian adult residing in Nashville, Tennessee, USA. Magnetic negative selection was used to enrich CD4+ T cells, after which naive cells were positively selected on CD45RA and the negative fraction became the memory subset. After blood collection by leukapheresis, PBMCs were isolated using Ficoll-Histopaque density gradient centrifugation and then cryopreserved in the vapor phase of liquid nitrogen. Purity and quantity of every magnetically sorted T cell population were checked by analytical flow cytometry. Each sorted fraction had its genomic DNA isolated and then quantified by UV absorbance on a Nanodrop 2000c.

This clone was picked up a small number of times. The antigen it recognizes is unknown. Per-nucleotide qualities are absent, and no much larger clonotype sits a single base away. Using the deep immunoSEQ assay, multiplex PCR amplified TCR CDR3 regions from genomic DNA. Genomic DNA extracted from each cell subset was distributed evenly over all wells of several immunoSEQ 96-well plates, and each plate served as one replicate. For sorted subsets, around 0.2 ug genomic DNA, equal to 30,000 to 35,000 T cell genomes, was loaded into each replicate PCR. Purified libraries were measured with a Qubit 3.0 fluorometer, size-checked on a Bioanalyzer 2100, and measured again with the KAPA Library Quantification kit. Each immunoSEQ 96-well plate was sequenced on its own single-read 150-cycle Illumina NextSeq 550 flow cell. Under the source paper's analysis protocol: Because the immunoSEQ output included only junctional sequences and no quality scores, the filtering could not be the same as the filtering used for full-length reads. Sequences were annotated with PyIR, a Python wrapper for IgBLAST v1.9, and V/J genes and CDR3 were assigned using IMGT germline references. Reads were removed for weak V/J assignments (E-value above 1e-6), missing CDR3, stop codons, out-of-frame junctions, or ambiguous translated residues. V3J clonotypes were defined by identical inferred V gene, J gene, and CDR3 amino acid sequence. Percentage overlap between repertoires was calculated by dividing the number of shared unique clonotypes by the size of the smaller repertoire. Three approaches were used to assess repertoire richness: RTK rarefaction, the Chao1 estimator, and Recon v2.1 estimates of unobserved clonotypes. For all TCRbeta clonotypes obtained by the gDNA method from several donors, generation probabilities were computed with OLGA. As stored in TCRdb, this immuneACCESS dataset retains in-frame rearrangements with V and J assigned. A fraction of the clones does not appear; measured against another copy, unresolved V genes explain less than half of the discrepancy, and the remainder lacks a known reason. V and J calls plus clone size are reproduced from that table; the DNA served to infer D and trimming. Recorded for this sample are about 1 million clones; more than 60% of them occurred a single time. The biggest ten clones account for about 1.5% of the sample.

The TCR sequence derives from a man aged 18 to 29 in good health. Sequenced sample: memory CD4+ T cells sorted from blood. The label giving this sample's cell subset or site can be read as: CD45RA-negative fraction. This chain joins TRBV6-7 to TRBJ2-7, with 9 bases aligning to TRBD1. TRBV6-7 is treated as an ORF (open reading frame) with a function not yet certain. The DNA sequence is given as TGTGCCAGCAGTGCCCCGGGACAGGGATTTGAGCAGTACTTC. The translation is CASSAPGQGFEQYF.